One sample yielded the 10 T cell receptor beta chains listed below, sequenced in a study of control samples from healthy donors and cancer patients. Using immunoSEQ multiplex PCR, the repertoire was profiled, and TCRdb retains in-frame clones only, with some absent. The sample carries around 200,000 clones, 91% recorded once. The specimen sequenced was blood. The receptors originated from a woman aged 25-40 years in good health.

The gene calls are TRBV7-6 and TRBJ2-7, with D possibly being TRBD1 (6 bases). The germline V gene has CDR1 SGHVS and CDR2 FNYEAQ. There are 15 residues in the CDR3. Trimming shortened V by 5 bases and J by 0 bases, and 14 bases separated the two germline ends. The CDR3 nucleotides are TGTGCCAGCAGCCAGGACAGCGGAGCCTCCTACGAGCAGTACTTC. It translates to CASSQDSGASYEQYF.

This clone was picked up one time. The chain carries TRBV24-1 and TRBJ2-1; tentative D call: TRBD1 (6 bases). The CDR3 extends over 16 amino acids. Trimming pared 3 bases from V and 3 bases from J, leaving 14 bases between. Per germline, CDR1 KGHDR and CDR2 SFDVKD. The CDR3 here is CATSDPTGHNYNEQFF. CDR3 coding DNA: TGTGCCACCAGTGATCCCACGGGACACAACTACAATGAGCAGTTCTTC.

The chain links TRBV5-1 to TRBJ1-1, with D unclear. CDR1 and CDR2 (germline): SGHRS, YFSETQ. CDR3 size: 15 residues. V was pared by 0 bases and J by 0 bases, with 9 bases between. The CDR3, as DNA: TGCGCCAGCAGCTTGGGTTTCGGGCTGAACACTGAAGCTTTCTTT. Translation gives CASSLGFGLNTEAFF.

The rearrangement joins TRBV6-4 to TRBJ2-2, with a tentative D call TRBD1 (5 bases). CDR1 and CDR2 (germline): MRHNA, SNTAGT. V was clipped by 2 bases and J by 7 bases, with 8 bases between them. The CDR3 has 13 amino acids. CDR3 sequence: CASSDQGNGELFF. For the CDR3, the DNA is TGTGCCAGCAGTGACCAGGGTAACGGGGAGCTGTTTTTT.

With regard to this clone: Other DNA sequences in this sample translate to the same CDR3. The V gene is TRBV6-4, the J gene TRBJ2-1; perhaps TRBD1 as D (6 bases). Germline V gene sequence: CDR1 MRHNA, CDR2 SNTAGT. V was shortened by 5 bases and J by 1 base, with 9 bases between the two germline ends. CDR3 length equals 14 residues. Here the CDR3 reads CASSRDNSYNEQFF. CDR3 nucleotides: TGTGCCAGCAGTAGGGACAATTCCTACAATGAGCAGTTCTTC.

This chain joins TRBV28 and TRBJ1-5; 7 bases match TRBD1. Germline loops: CDR1 MDHEN, CDR2 SYDVKM. This CDR3 has 14 amino acids. After removal of 6 bases from V and 0 bases from J, the junction contained 2 bases not matched to a gene. The CDR3, as DNA: TGTGCCAGCAGGACAGGGTATAGCAATCAGCCCCAGCATTTT. Translating it yields CASRTGYSNQPQHF.

The V gene is TRBV28, the J gene TRBJ2-2; TRBD1 matches at 11 bases. The CDR3 loop spans 18 amino acids. V dropped 1 base and J dropped 5; count of bases not matched to a gene: 9. Germline V gives CDR1 MDHEN, CDR2 SYDVKM. The CDR3 loop is CASSLLWTGGAGTGELFF. The CDR3 DNA follows: TGTGCCAGCAGTTTATTATGGACAGGGGGCGCGGGGACCGGGGAGCTGTTTTTT.

V gene TRBV5-8 combines with J gene TRBJ1-2, with 7 positions matching TRBD1. From germline, CDR1 is SGHTS and CDR2 YDEGEE. J lost 7 bases, V lost 3 bases, and 3 bases had no gene match. The length of the CDR3 is 12 residues. The DNA for the CDR3 is TGTGCCAGCAGCTCGGGACAGCTTGGCTACACCTTC. This encodes CASSSGQLGYTF. The entire variable domain, with the rest obtained from reference TRBV5-8 and TRBJ1-2, is as follows: EAGVTQSPTHLIKTRGQQATLRCSPISGHTSVYWYQQALGLGLQFLLWYDEGEERNRGNFPPRFSGRQFPNYSSELNVNALELEDSALYLCASSSGQLGYTFGSGTRLTVV.

To note about this clone: The same CDR3 is also encoded by other DNA sequences in this sample. This CDR3 reads CATSRDLVNTEAFF. The DNA for the CDR3 is TGTGCCACCAGCAGAGATTTGGTGAACACTGAAGCTTTCTTT. The rearrangement joins TRBV15 to TRBJ1-1, with D hard to call. Trimming pared 0 bases from V and 0 bases from J, leaving 5 bases between. Germline CDR1 is LNHNV and CDR2 is YYDKDF (reference sequence). There are 14 residues in the CDR3.

The chain employs TRBV28 and TRBJ1-6, with a tentative D call TRBD1 (5 bases). Germline V gives CDR1 MDHEN, CDR2 SYDVKM. The CDR3 is 13 residues long. Deletions cut 3 bases from V and 7 bases from J, with 7 bases between. CDR3 region: CASSLDTNSPLHF. The CDR3 nucleotides are TGTGCCAGCAGTTTGGACACCAATTCACCCCTCCACTTT.